Sequencing of this TCR beta chain was carried out in a study of cytomegalovirus exposure and HLA in healthy donors. Study-level information: The same platform used for the roughly 600 first-cohort repertoires was also used for the 100 to 150 validation repertoires, as a later analysis reported.

Study outcomes and limitations: A list of roughly 160 TCR beta chains associated with cytomegalovirus was given. In vitro, a few CMV-associated chains proved specific for CMV antigens. Most TCR sequences showed up rarely, but some public TCRs showed up in many donors.

On this clone: Its antigen remains unidentified.

Data came from immunoSEQ multiplex PCR; TCRdb stores just in-frame clones and leaves some out. The sample includes some 340,000 clones, around 87% seen only once; the top ten take roughly 1.1%. V dropped 3 bases and J dropped 6; count of bases not matched to a gene: 8. The V gene's germline CDR1 is LGHNA and CDR2 YNFKEQ. The CDR3 has 17 residues. Input material: PBMCs. The source of this sequence is a woman aged 25 to 39 in good health and CMV-seropositive. V usage is TRBV4-2 and J usage is TRBJ2-3; TRBD2 agrees at 14 bases. CDR3 DNA: TGTGCCAGCAGCCAGGCGACTAGCGGGAGGGCCATGGATACGCAGTATTTT. Protein product: CASSQATSGRAMDTQYF.